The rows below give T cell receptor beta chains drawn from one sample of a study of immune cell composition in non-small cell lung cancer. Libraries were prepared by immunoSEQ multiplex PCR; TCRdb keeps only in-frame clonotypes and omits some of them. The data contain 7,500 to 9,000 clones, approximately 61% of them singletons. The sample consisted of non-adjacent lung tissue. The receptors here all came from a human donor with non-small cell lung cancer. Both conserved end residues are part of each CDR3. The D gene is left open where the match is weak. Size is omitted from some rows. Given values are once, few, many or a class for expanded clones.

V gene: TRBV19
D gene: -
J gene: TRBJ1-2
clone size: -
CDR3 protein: CASSIGGRSHGYTF
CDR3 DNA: TGTGCCAGTAGTATAGGGGGCAGGAGTCATGGCTACACCTTC

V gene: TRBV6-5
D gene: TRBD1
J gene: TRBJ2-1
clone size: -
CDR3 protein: CASASSGTGLLFF
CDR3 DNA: TGTGCCAGCGCAAGTTCCGGGACAGGGTTGTTGTTCTTC

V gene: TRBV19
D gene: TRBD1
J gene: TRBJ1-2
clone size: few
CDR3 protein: CASSEQGNYGYTF
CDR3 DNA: TGTGCCAGTAGTGAACAGGGGAACTATGGCTACACCTTC

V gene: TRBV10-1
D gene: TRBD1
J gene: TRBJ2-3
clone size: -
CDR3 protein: CASSESAGGTDTQYF
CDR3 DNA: TGCGCCAGCAGTGAGTCCGCAGGGGGAACAGATACGCAGTATTTT

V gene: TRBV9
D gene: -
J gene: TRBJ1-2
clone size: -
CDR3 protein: CASSEWDGSGYTF
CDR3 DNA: TGTGCCAGCAGCGAGTGGGATGGGAGCGGCTACACCTTC

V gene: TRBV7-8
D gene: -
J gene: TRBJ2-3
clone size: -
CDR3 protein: CASSPFWEGGTQYF
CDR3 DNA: TGTGCCAGCAGCCCCTTTTGGGAGGGGGGTACGCAGTATTTT

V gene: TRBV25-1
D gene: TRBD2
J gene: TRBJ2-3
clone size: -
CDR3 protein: CASSEYQRGGKGDTQYF
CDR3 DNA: TGTGCCAGCAGTGAATATCAACGGGGGGGCAAGGGGGATACGCAGTATTTT

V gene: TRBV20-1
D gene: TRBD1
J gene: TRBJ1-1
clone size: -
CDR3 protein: CSATDRGAFF
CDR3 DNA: TGCAGTGCAACCGACAGGGGGGCTTTCTTT

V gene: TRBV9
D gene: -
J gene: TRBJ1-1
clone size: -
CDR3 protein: CASSVEGEGMNTEAFF
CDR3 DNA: TGTGCCAGCAGCGTAGAAGGGGAGGGGATGAACACTGAAGCTTTCTTT

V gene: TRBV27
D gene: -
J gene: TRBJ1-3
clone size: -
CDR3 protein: CASSLSRQLSGNTIYF
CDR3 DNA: TGTGCCAGCAGTTTATCGAGGCAGCTCTCTGGAAACACCATATATTTT

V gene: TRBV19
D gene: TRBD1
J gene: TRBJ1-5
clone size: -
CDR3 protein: CASSSDRDNQPQHF
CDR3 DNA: TGTGCCAGTAGTTCGGACAGGGACAATCAGCCCCAGCATTTT

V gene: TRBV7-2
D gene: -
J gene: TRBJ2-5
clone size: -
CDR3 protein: CASSLRGQQETQYF
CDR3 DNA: TGTGCCAGCAGCTTACGAGGACAGCAAGAGACCCAGTACTTC

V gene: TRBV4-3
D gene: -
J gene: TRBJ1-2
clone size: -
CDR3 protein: CASSQDNRGSGYTF
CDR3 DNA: TGCGCCAGCAGCCAAGATAATCGGGGGTCTGGCTACACCTTC

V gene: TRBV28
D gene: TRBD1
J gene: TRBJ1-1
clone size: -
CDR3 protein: CASSPIGDRDTEAFF
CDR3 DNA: TGTGCCAGCAGTCCCATCGGGGACAGGGATACTGAAGCTTTCTTT

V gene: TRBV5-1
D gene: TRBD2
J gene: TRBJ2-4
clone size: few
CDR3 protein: CASSGGLAGKTLAKNIQYF
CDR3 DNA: TGCGCCAGCAGCGGTGGACTAGCGGGGAAAACCCTAGCCAAAAACATTCAGTACTTC

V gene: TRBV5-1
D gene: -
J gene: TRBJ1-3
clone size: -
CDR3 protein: CASSLDRVGNTIYF
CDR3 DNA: TGCGCCAGCAGCTTGGACAGGGTCGGAAACACCATATATTTT

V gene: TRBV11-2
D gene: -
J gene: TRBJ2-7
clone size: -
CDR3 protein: CASSLDQLDTYEQYF
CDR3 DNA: TGTGCCAGCAGCTTAGATCAGCTAGATACCTACGAGCAGTACTTC

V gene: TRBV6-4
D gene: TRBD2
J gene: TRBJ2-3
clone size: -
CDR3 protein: CASSASGGADTQYF
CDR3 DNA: TGTGCCAGCAGTGCTAGCGGGGGGGCAGATACGCAGTATTTT

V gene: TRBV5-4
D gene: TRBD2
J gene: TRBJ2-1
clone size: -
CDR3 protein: CASSLGLAGGDEQFF
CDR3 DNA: TGTGCCAGCAGCTTGGGCCTAGCGGGGGGGGATGAGCAGTTCTTC

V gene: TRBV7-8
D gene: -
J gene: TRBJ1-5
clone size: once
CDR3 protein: CASSLVSNQPQHF
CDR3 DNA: TGTGCCAGCAGCTTAGTAAGCAATCAGCCCCAGCATTTT

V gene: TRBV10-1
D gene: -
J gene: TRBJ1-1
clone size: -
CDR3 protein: CASKKNRASNTEAFF
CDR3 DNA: TGCGCCAGCAAGAAAAACAGGGCCTCGAACACTGAAGCTTTCTTT

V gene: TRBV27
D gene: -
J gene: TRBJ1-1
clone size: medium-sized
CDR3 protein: CASSFLSGGINTEAFF
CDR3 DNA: TGTGCCAGCAGCTTTCTCTCCGGGGGTATCAACACTGAAGCTTTCTTT

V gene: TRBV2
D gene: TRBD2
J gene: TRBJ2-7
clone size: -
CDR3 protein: CASSEWVTSGAYEQYF
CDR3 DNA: TGTGCCAGCAGTGAATGGGTGACTAGCGGGGCTTACGAGCAGTACTTC

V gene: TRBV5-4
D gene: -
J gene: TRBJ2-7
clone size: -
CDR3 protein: CASSPRSSYEQYF
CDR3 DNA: TGTGCCAGCAGCCCCCGGAGCTCCTACGAGCAGTACTTC

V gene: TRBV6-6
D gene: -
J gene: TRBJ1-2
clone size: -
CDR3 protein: CASRTQGYGYTF
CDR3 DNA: TGTGCCAGCAGGACCCAGGGCTATGGCTACACCTTC

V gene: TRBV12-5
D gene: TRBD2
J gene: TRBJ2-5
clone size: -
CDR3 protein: CASGAPTGGGTQYF
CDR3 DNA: TGTGCTAGTGGTGCCCCGACGGGCGGGGGGACCCAGTACTTC

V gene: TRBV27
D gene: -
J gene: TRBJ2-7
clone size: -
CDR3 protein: CASSLSGGTYEQYF
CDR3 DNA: TGTGCCAGCAGTTTATCTGGCGGAACCTACGAGCAGTACTTC

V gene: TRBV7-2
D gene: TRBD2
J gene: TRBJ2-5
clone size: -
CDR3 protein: CASSLMTSGVQETQYF
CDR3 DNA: TGTGCCAGCAGCTTAATGACTAGCGGGGTACAAGAGACCCAGTACTTC

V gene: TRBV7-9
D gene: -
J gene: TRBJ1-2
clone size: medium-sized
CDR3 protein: CASSLVEDPYGYTF
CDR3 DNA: TGTGCCAGCAGCTTAGTAGAGGATCCCTATGGCTACACCTTC

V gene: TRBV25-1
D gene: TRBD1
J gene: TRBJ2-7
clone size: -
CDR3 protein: CASSELGGGTGAPDEQYF
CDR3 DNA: TGTGCCAGCAGTGAATTGGGCGGGGGGACAGGGGCCCCCGACGAGCAGTACTTC

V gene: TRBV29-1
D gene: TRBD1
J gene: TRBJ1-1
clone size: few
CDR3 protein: CSVLTGGVSAFF
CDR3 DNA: TGCAGCGTCTTGACAGGGGGCGTCTCGGCTTTCTTT

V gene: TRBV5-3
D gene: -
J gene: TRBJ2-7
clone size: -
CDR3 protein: CARSATNQEQYF
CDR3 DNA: TGTGCCAGAAGCGCGACAAATCAAGAGCAGTACTTC